The 23 T cell receptor beta chains below all came from one sample that was sequenced in a study of cytomegalovirus exposure and HLA in healthy donors. This table comes from immunoSEQ multiplex PCR, and its TCRdb copy is limited to in-frame clones, with some not included. The table lists roughly 250,000 clones, 85% to 90% of them singletons. Source material: PBMCs. These receptor sequences come from a woman younger than 35 in good health and CMV-seronegative.

V is TRBV28 and J is TRBJ1-1; D not certain. Per germline, CDR1 MDHEN and CDR2 SYDVKM. The CDR3 consists of 16 residues. V lost 8 bases, J lost 5 bases, and 24 bases lay in between. The CDR3: CASEPGGWGEWTEAFF. As DNA, the CDR3 is TGTGCCAGCGAACCCGGAGGGTGGGGTGAATGGACTGAAGCTTTCTTT.

The V call is TRBV6-1, the J call TRBJ2-7; TRBD2 matches at 10 bases. The CDR3 length is 14 residues. Per the germline V gene, CDR1 is MNHNS and CDR2 is SASEGT. The V and J ends lost 5 bases and 5 bases, in that order; junction bases with no gene match: 6. The CDR3 DNA follows: TGTGCCAGCAGTCTTAGCGGGGGGCTGAACGAGCAGTACGTC. Translated, it gives CASSLSGGLNEQYV.

The gene calls are TRBV5-1 and TRBJ1-4, with TRBD1 identical over 9 bases. V lost 3 bases and J lost 7; bases outside the gene matches: 10. This CDR3 is 16 amino acids long. Germline V gene data show CDR1 as SGHRS and CDR2 as YFSETQ. CDR3 nucleotides: TGCGCCAGCAGCTCGGACAGGGGCGGAATTAGTGAAAAACTGTTTTTT. As protein: CASSSDRGGISEKLFF. The full variable domain, rest sourced from reference TRBV5-1 and TRBJ1-4, is KAGVTQTPRYLIKTRGQQVTLSCSPISGHRSVSWYQQTPGQGLQFLFEYFSETQRNKGNFPGRFSGRQFSNSRSEMNVSTLELGDSALYLCASSSDRGGISEKLFFGSGTQLSVL.

This chain joins TRBV27 and TRBJ2-5, with a possible D match to TRBD2 (6 bases). The germline V gene encodes CDR1 MNHEY and CDR2 SMNVEV (reference sequence). The CDR3 length is 14 residues. With 6 bases removed from V and 0 bases from J, the gap between germline ends came to 11 bases. Here the CDR3 reads CASSPWGDQETQYF. The CDR3 bases are TGTGCCAGCAGCCCCTGGGGGGACCAAGAGACCCAGTACTTC.

This chain joins TRBV28 and TRBJ2-3; 8 nucleotides line up with TRBD2. The germline gives CDR1 MDHEN, CDR2 SYDVKM. This CDR3 region has 15 residues. V was clipped by 4 bases and J by 6 bases; unmatched bases: 9. In DNA, the CDR3 is TGTGCCAGCAGTTCCTCAGGACTAGCTGCCGATACGCAGTATTTT. Translation gives CASSSSGLAADTQYF.

This chain joins TRBV28 and TRBJ2-7, with TRBD1 as a possible D gene (5 bases). This CDR3 has 14 amino acids. Germline V lookup: CDR1 MDHEN, CDR2 SYDVKM. Trimming pared 6 bases from V and 1 base from J, leaving 13 bases between. In nucleotides, the CDR3 is TGTGCCAGCAGACCCTACAGGAGTTCCTACGAGCAGTACTTC. Translation: CASRPYRSSYEQYF.

This clone was seen just once. The CDR3 DNA sequence: TGCAGCGTAATCCGGACTCTTACTAGCTCCTACAATGAGCAGTTCTTC. This codes for CSVIRTLTSSYNEQFF. The rearrangement uses TRBV29-1 and TRBJ2-1; D perhaps matches TRBD2 (5 bases). CDR3 length: 16 residues. CDR1 and CDR2 from the germline V gene are SQVTM and ANQGSEA. V lost 6 bases and J 0 bases, leaving 18 bases between the germline ends.

The CDR3 DNA reads as TGCGCCAGCAGCCAAGGTCAGGGGGGAATGAACACTGAAGCTTTCTTT. Translated: CASSQGQGGMNTEAFF. The chain couples TRBV4-1 to TRBJ1-1, with 7 bases identical to TRBD1. V gave up 1 base and J gave up 0 bases; unmatched junction bases: 5. The CDR3 length is 16 residues. Germline CDR1 is MGHRA and CDR2 is YSYEKL.

The genes are TRBV7-9 and TRBJ2-7; 7 nucleotides line up with TRBD1. This CDR3 has 14 amino acids. The trim removed 5 bases at V and 2 bases at J, leaving 6 bases unmatched. Per the germline V gene, CDR1 is SEHNR and CDR2 is FQNEAQ (reference sequence). As DNA, the CDR3 is TGTGCCAGCAGCAAGGCAGGGGGAACCTACGAGCAGTACGTC. Its protein is CASSKAGGTYEQYV.

This clone was found once. Here the CDR3 reads CASSYSSGGFTDTQYF. The CDR3 DNA is TGTGCCAGCAGTTACTCTAGCGGGGGGTTCACAGATACGCAGTATTTT. The chain joins TRBV6-5 to TRBJ2-3; 10 bases agree with TRBD2. The CDR3 is 16 residues long. Germline V gene data show CDR1 as MNHEY and CDR2 as SVGAGI. V was pared by 0 bases and J by 2 bases, with 2 bases of the junction left unmatched.

The chain combines TRBV5-1 with TRBJ2-1; TRBD2 agrees at 14 bases. Per germline, CDR1 SGHRS and CDR2 YFSETQ. The ends lost 4 bases at V and 5 bases at J; junction bases unmatched: 8. CDR3 length equals 17 residues. This CDR3 is CASSTGTSGGLNNEQFF. The CDR3 DNA sequence: TGCGCCAGCAGCACCGGGACTAGCGGGGGTCTTAACAATGAGCAGTTCTTC.

The V call is TRBV5-4, the J call TRBJ2-5, with 10 positions matching TRBD2. Trimming removed 2 bases from V and 0 bases from J; junction bases left unmatched: 4. The germline CDR1 and CDR2 sequences are SGHNT and YYREEE (reference sequence). This CDR3 is 16 amino acids long. In DNA form, the CDR3 reads TGTGCCAGCAGCTTAGGTAGCGGGGGGTACCAAGAGACCCAGTACTTC. Amino acid sequence: CASSLGSGGYQETQYF.

The chain links TRBV19 to TRBJ2-1; no definite D call. This CDR3 spans 11 amino acids. The V gene lost 1 base and the J gene lost 9 bases, with 4 bases spanning the gap. Looked up from germline, CDR1 is LNHDA and CDR2 is SQIVND (reference sequence). The CDR3 DNA reads as TGTGCCAGTAGTATAGCGGGTGAGCAGTTCTTC. This sequence encodes CASSIAGEQFF.

J is TRBJ2-5 and V is TRBV6-6; possibly TRBD1 for D (6 bases). The ends were cut back, 4 bases at V and 5 bases at J, with 17 bases in the middle. Germline V gene data show CDR1 as MNHNY and CDR2 as SVGAGI (reference sequence). There are 15 residues in the CDR3. Written as DNA, the CDR3 is TGTGCCAGCAGTTCCATGGACAGCGGCTTTGAGACCCAGTACTTC. Protein: CASSSMDSGFETQYF.

V gene TRBV27 combines with J gene TRBJ1-1; 7 nucleotides match TRBD1. CDR1 MNHEY and CDR2 SMNVEV come from the germline V gene (reference sequence). V shed 5 bases, J shed 0 bases, and the junction held 9 bases outside the gene matches. The CDR3 extends over 16 amino acids. In DNA, the CDR3 is TGTGCCAGCAGTCCGAGGGGGCAGTTCATGAACACTGAAGCTTTCTTT. It is translated as CASSPRGQFMNTEAFF.

J is TRBJ1-4 and V is TRBV28; D remains ambiguous. This CDR3 is 18 amino acids long. Germline V gives CDR1 MDHEN, CDR2 SYDVKM. V lost 6 bases to trimming and J lost 2 bases, with 22 bases between them. The CDR3 region is CASSLDLKKTRTNEKLFF. The DNA for the CDR3 is TGTGCCAGCAGCCTCGACCTAAAAAAGACACGGACTAATGAAAAACTGTTTTTT.

J is TRBJ1-5 and V is TRBV7-9; D remains unclear. V was cut by 2 bases and J by 5 bases, with 7 bases left in between. Per the germline V gene, CDR1 is SEHNR and CDR2 is FQNEAQ (reference sequence). The CDR3 extends over 13 amino acids. CDR3 amino acids: CASSLNGDQPQHF. The DNA for the CDR3 is TGTGCCAGCAGCTTAAACGGGGATCAGCCCCAGCATTTT.

The gene calls are TRBV6-1 and TRBJ2-1, with 7 bases identical to TRBD2. The junction had 1 base not matched to a gene; V was cut back by 8 bases and J by 0 bases. Per the germline V gene, CDR1 is MNHNS and CDR2 is SASEGT. This CDR3 region has 13 residues. DNA for the CDR3: TGTGCCAGCCGCGGGAGCTCCTACAATGAGCAGTTCTTC. It yields the protein CASRGSSYNEQFF.

CDR3 bases: TGTGCCAGCAGTTCCGGACAGGGTCCCTACGAGCAGTACTTC. It is translated as CASSSGQGPYEQYF. The V and J genes are TRBV6-5 and TRBJ2-7; 8 bases are shared with TRBD1. Germline CDR1 MNHEY, CDR2 SVGAGI. V gave up 4 bases and J gave up 2 bases; unmatched junction bases: 4. The CDR3 runs 14 residues.

The rearrangement joins TRBV5-8 to TRBJ1-2; no clear D. V lost 1 base, J lost 4 bases, and 14 bases lay in between. Per the germline V gene, CDR1 is SGHTS and CDR2 is YDEGEE. The CDR3 covers 15 residues. The CDR3 here is CASSLSLDPLYGYTF. In DNA, the CDR3 is TGTGCCAGCAGCTTGAGTCTAGACCCTCTCTATGGCTACACCTTC.

This clone was recorded many times. The genes are TRBV2 and TRBJ1-2; tentatively, D is TRBD1 (5 bases). V was pared by 6 bases and J by 2 bases, with 13 bases between. The germline V gene has CDR1 SNHLY and CDR2 FYNNEI. This CDR3 comprises 14 residues. CDR3 in amino acids: CASSQGLLNYGYTF. CDR3 DNA: TGTGCCAGCAGCCAGGGTTTGCTGAACTATGGCTACACCTTC.

This sequence joins TRBV7-8 and TRBJ2-1; D perhaps matches TRBD1 (6 bases). V lost 4 bases, J lost 3 bases, and 13 bases lay in between. Germline lookup yields CDR1 SGHVS and CDR2 FQNEAQ. The CDR3 is made up of 15 amino acids. This CDR3 is CASSYRTVLYNEQFF. DNA of the CDR3: TGTGCCAGCAGCTACCGGACAGTCCTCTACAATGAGCAGTTCTTC. The full variable domain, completed using reference TRBV7-8 and TRBJ2-1, is GAGVSQSPRYKVAKRGQDVALRCDPISGHVSLFWYQQALGQGPEFLTYFQNEAQLDKSGLPSDRFFAERPEGSVSTLKIQRTQQEDSAVYLCASSYRTVLYNEQFFGPGTRLTVL.

The genes are TRBV4-3 and TRBJ1-2; possible D gene TRBD1, 5 bases. The germline V and J ends were trimmed by 1 base and 8 bases, with 20 bases remaining between them. CDR1 is LGHNA, CDR2 YSLEER, per germline. The CDR3 sequence is 16 residues long. CDR3 coding DNA: TGCGCCAGCAGCCAAGCGAGGCAGGGCGGAGTCCAGGGCTACACCTTC. This gives the protein CASSQARQGGVQGYTF.